A single sample is the source of the 9 T cell receptor beta chains below, sequenced in a study of shared clonotypes between healthy human individuals. The protocol was immunoSEQ multiplex PCR, while the TCRdb copy is restricted to in-frame clones and leaves out a portion. The data hold over a million clones, with about 75% observed a single time. Sequenced: memory CD4+ T cells sorted from blood. As to subset: CD45RA-negative fraction. All receptors come from a man younger than 35 in good health.

The chain combines TRBV11-2 with TRBJ1-3; D remains ambiguous. This CDR3 has 13 residues. The V end lost 5 bases, the J end lost 2 bases, and 7 bases lay between the germline ends. Germline-derived CDR1 and CDR2 are SGHAT and FQNNGV. This chain's CDR3 is CASSPRAGNTIYF. CDR3 in DNA: TGTGCCAGCAGCCCCCGGGCTGGAAACACCATATATTTT. Together with reference TRBV11-2 and TRBJ1-3, the CDR3 gives the full variable domain: EAGVAQSPRYKIIEKRQSVAFWCNPISGHATLYWYQQILGQGPKLLIQFQNNGVVDDSQLPKDRFSAERLKGVDSTLKIQPAKLEDSAVYLCASSPRAGNTIYFGEGSWLTVV.

CDR3 bases: TGTGCCAGCAGCAAGACTAGCGGAAAATGGGATGAGCAGTTCTTC. Amino acid sequence: CASSKTSGKWDEQFF. The chain links TRBV21-1 to TRBJ2-1; the table names TRBD2, a call not compared with the DNA. TRBV21-1 is an annotated pseudogene. The CDR3 length is 15 residues.

This clone was seen a few times. V usage is TRBV2 and J usage is TRBJ1-1; perhaps TRBD1 as D (5 bases). The CDR3 runs to 15 residues. The V end was cut by 7 bases, the J end by 0 bases, with 15 bases between. Germline V gene sequence: CDR1 SNHLY, CDR2 FYNNEI. The CDR3 region has the DNA TGTGCCAGCACCCCACTTAGGGGTATGAACACTGAAGCTTTCTTT. It codes for CASTPLRGMNTEAFF. The whole variable domain, filled in from reference TRBV2 and TRBJ1-1, reads EPEVTQTPSHQVTQMGQEVILRCVPISNHLYFYWYRQILGQKVEFLVSFYNNEISEKSEIFDDQFSVERPDGSNFTLKIRSTKLEDSAMYFCASTPLRGMNTEAFFGQGTRLTVV.

The V and J genes are TRBV5-5 and TRBJ2-4, with D hard to call. Germline V gives CDR1 SGHKS, CDR2 YYEKEE (reference sequence). Deletions cut 3 bases from V and 5 bases from J, with 15 bases between. This CDR3 spans 15 amino acids. CDR3 in DNA: TGTGCCAGCAGCTCCGCCGTTGGTATACAAAACATTCAGTACTTC. Translated: CASSSAVGIQNIQYF.

V and J are TRBV18 and TRBJ2-2; D may match TRBD1 or TRBD2 (5 bases each). The CDR3 has 15 amino acids. Germline V lookup: CDR1 KGHSH, CDR2 LQKENI. The germline V and J ends were trimmed by 3 bases and 5 bases, with 13 bases remaining between them. CDR3 sequence (DNA): TGTGCCAGCTCACCCCCGGGACCCCAGACCGGGGAGCTGTTTTTT. Translating it yields CASSPPGPQTGELFF. The entire variable domain, with the rest obtained from reference TRBV18 and TRBJ2-2, is as follows: NAGVMQNPRHLVRRRGQEARLRCSPMKGHSHVYWYRQLPEEGLKFMVYLQKENIIDESGMPKERFSAEFPKEGPSILRIQQVVRGDSAAYFCASSPPGPQTGELFFGEGSRLTVL.

The CDR3 spells CASSPLGENNEKLFF. The CDR3 region has the DNA TGCGCCAGCAGCCCTTTGGGGGAAAATAATGAAAAACTGTTTTTT. The chain carries TRBV4-1 and TRBJ1-4; weak D call: TRBD1 (5 bases). The CDR3 extends over 15 amino acids. CDR1 and CDR2 from the germline V gene are MGHRA and YSYEKL. Trimming took 4 bases from V and 4 from J, leaving 13 bases between them.

This chain connects TRBV30 to TRBJ1-2; tentative D call: TRBD1 (6 bases). The V end was cut by 2 bases, the J end by 5 bases, with 12 bases between. CDR1 is GTSNPN and CDR2 is SVGIG in the germline V gene (reference sequence). CDR3 length: 13 amino acids. CDR3 residues: CAWSPTGSYGYTF. In DNA form, the CDR3 reads TGTGCCTGGAGTCCGACAGGTTCTTATGGCTACACCTTC.

This clone was seen just once. The chain uses TRBV9 and TRBJ2-3; 7 nucleotides line up with TRBD2. Germline lookup yields CDR1 SGDLS and CDR2 YYNGEE. Unmatched junction bases numbered 3, after V lost 2 bases and J lost 0 bases. This CDR3 comprises 15 residues. In DNA, the CDR3 is TGTGCCAGCAGCGTGGTCGGGAGGAGCACAGATACGCAGTATTTT. As protein: CASSVVGRSTDTQYF.

The V gene is TRBV4-1, the J gene TRBJ1-2; D is uncertain. Germline CDR1 is MGHRA and CDR2 is YSYEKL. This CDR3 contains 15 residues. The germline V and J ends were trimmed by 1 base and 2 bases, with 11 bases remaining between them. CDR3: CASSQALTENYGYTF. CDR3 nucleotides: TGCGCCAGCAGCCAAGCCCTCACAGAGAACTATGGCTACACCTTC.